This T cell receptor (beta chain) comes out of a study of low-dose radiotherapy and immunotherapy resistance in tumors. The PCR that amplified TCRs ran for 20 cycles, relying on a constant-region primer and a V-primer adapter. TCRdb fed the reads into MiXCR, producing one record per CDR3 protein. Of roughly 50,000 distinct CDR3 sequences detected, roughly 31% appear once; the ten largest clones hold less than 9.5%. The time point: after trial treatment. The treatment denotes: LDRT plus nivolumab, ipilimumab, low-dose cyclophosphamide and aspirin (RACIN trial). Nivolumab, ipilimumab, aspirin, low-dose cyclophosphamide and low-dose radiotherapy were given to donors. This clonotype came up many times. This CDR3 has 17 amino acids. Trimming removed 5 bases from V and 0 bases from J, with 19 bases in between. Per the germline V gene, CDR1 is MNHEY and CDR2 is SVGEGT.

The sequenced sample was PBMCs, obtained after low-dose radiotherapy plus immunotherapy. The J gene is TRBJ2-5, the V gene TRBV6-2 or TRBV6-3; D possibly uses TRBD1 or TRBD2 (6 bases each). This TCR was sampled from a male donor with rectosigmoid adenocarcinoma. Here the CDR3 DNA reads TGTGCCAGCAGTGACGTCGCAACGGGGGCCTACCAAGAGACCCAGTACTTC. This encodes CASSDVATGAYQETQYF.